Reported below is one T cell receptor beta chain. The source of the sample is a study of shared T cell receptors in the human thymus. Profiling relied on immunoSEQ multiplex PCR, and the TCRdb table lists in-frame clones only, not all of them. The repertoire consists of hundreds of thousands of clones, with roughly 86% occurring once and the leading ten covering roughly 0.0094%. The V segment lost 3 bases and the J segment 6 bases; nucleotides outside the gene matches: 7. Germline V gives CDR1 ENHRY, CDR2 SYGVKD. The CDR3 has 15 residues. These data were likewise used in another study, on human thymus T cells. That work states: Thymus specimens were resections from corrective heart surgery. Repertoires sampled from thymus and blood appeared biased in V and J gene usage. In unrelated individuals, thymic repertoires overlapped highly, according to related research.

Sequenced: thymocytes. The receptor's source is a boy younger than two with a congenital heart defect. The rearrangement uses TRBV10-3 and TRBJ2-3; 9 nucleotides agree with TRBD2. CDR3 bases: TGTGCCATCAGTGAAAGGCGGGGGGGCCGGGATACGCAGTATTTT. Its protein product is CAISERRGGRDTQYF.